This T cell receptor beta chain was obtained from a study of blood T cell repertoires in COVID-19 (TCRdb year 2020). The study in broad terms: Samples from collaborators originated in the United States, Italy and Spain and spanned both the acute and convalescent phases of COVID-19. The material from the prospective study consisted of cDNA or gDNA derived from T cells, B-cell-depleted T cells, or PBMCs. Subjects who had been exposed to COVID-19, were actively infected with it, or had recovered from it provided the deeply sampled blood TCRbeta repertoires that made up the dataset. The repertoires were made available in a free public database intended to serve as a resource for research on the immune response to SARS-CoV-2. The samples were drawn from two sources: the first 160 participants of the ongoing ImmuneRACE study, and about 1,300 subjects contributed by 6 global collaborators. Sample metadata almost always included a de-identified subject ID, COVID-19 status, age in years and sex. Where HLA class I and class II types were available, the types were taken from metadata supplied by the sample provider, not from assay-based typing.

V and J lose 0 bases and 0 bases, and a span of 5 bases separates them. Taken from cysteine to phenylalanine, the CDR3 has 13 residues. Only the CDR3 DNA is retained, 39 bases long and in frame from the first base. The germline V gene (reference sequence) supplies CDR1 GTSNPN and CDR2 SVGIG. Whole blood was collected in K2EDTA tubes by collaborating institutions according to the institutions' own protocols. For TCRbeta analysis, collaborators shipped samples as frozen whole blood, isolated PBMCs, or DNA extracted from either of those sample types. TCRbeta CDR3 regions were amplified from genomic DNA using the immunoSEQ Assay, a bias-controlled multiplex PCR. In the paper's pipeline: Within the assay, amplification of reference gene primers was used to estimate how many nucleated cells each sample contained. To quantify the absolute abundance of each unique TCRbeta CDR3 rearrangement, sequence reads were collapsed and filtered. For each sample, productive Simpson clonality was calculated as the square root of Simpson's diversity index over productive rearrangements. As stored in TCRdb, this immuneACCESS dataset retains in-frame rearrangements with V and J assigned. A fraction of the clones does not appear; measured against another copy, unresolved V genes explain less than half of the discrepancy, and the remainder lacks a known reason. The V and J calls and clone size come from that table; D and trimming were worked out from the DNA. This sample has 60,000 or so clones in its table, and approximately 80% of those were observed once. Of the sample, under 15% is held by the ten largest clones.

This clone appeared a single time. This clone's antigen is unknown. Per-base quality was not reported, and no clone a single base away is much larger than it. The paper's findings and limits, for the study overall: The quantity of clinical and demographic metadata differed by source and by participant and was supplied without curation.

The sequence is built from TRBV30 and TRBJ1-2; the D gene remains uncertain. The source is a man older than 75 with acute or convalescent COVID-19. Input material: peripheral blood. The sequenced DNA is TGTGCCTGGAGTGTAGCGGCTAACTATGGCTACACCTTC. Protein translation: CAWSVAANYGYTF.